These T cell receptor beta chains were read from a single sample in a study of neurological immune-mediated disorders. TCRdb re-called the 5' RACE reads through MiXCR, storing one row per CDR3 protein. The sample shows about 120,000 distinct CDR3 sequences, roughly 3.4% of them seen only once. Sequenced: PBMCs. The receptor set was obtained from a woman aged 25 to 45 with multiple sclerosis. Both conserved end residues are part of each CDR3. The D gene is left open where the match is weak. The size of a clone is reported for some rows only, either as once, few or many, or as a class for expanded clones.

TRBJ2-1 many TRBV27 TRBD1 TGTGCCAGCAGTTTTCACAGGGGCAATGAGCAGTTCTTC CASSFHRGNEQFF
TRBJ1-4 many TRBV29-1 - TGCAGCGTTAGCGACTGGGAAAAACTGTTTTTT CSVSDWEKLFF
TRBJ2-3 many TRBV9 - TGTGCCAGCGGTGTCAAGGGAGACACAGATACGCAGTATTTT CASGVKGDTDTQYF
TRBJ1-4 many TRBV25-1 - TGTGCCAGCAGGGCACGGGGGGCAAAGGAAAAACTGTTTTTT CASRARGAKEKLFF
TRBJ1-2 few TRBV18 - TGTGCCAGCTCACCAGAACTTACAGGGTCCGGTAACTATGGCTACACCTTC CASSPELTGSGNYGYTF
TRBJ2-7 many TRBV9 TRBD1 TGTGCCAGCAGCGACGCAGGGGGCGAGAGCCACGAGCAGTACTTC CASSDAGGESHEQYF
TRBJ2-7 many TRBV20-1 TRBD1 TGCAGTGCTAAACCCTTGGGTCGACAGGGATCCTTCGAGCAGTACTTC CSAKPLGRQGSFEQYF
TRBJ2-5 many TRBV9 - TGTGCCAGCAGCGTAAGGGGGGTACAAGAGACCCAGTACTTC CASSVRGVQETQYF
TRBJ2-7 many TRBV6-2/TRBV6-3 - TGTGCCAGCAGGTACAGCTCCTACGAGCAGTACTTC CASRYSSYEQYF
TRBJ1-1 many TRBV6-5 TRBD1 TGTGCCAGCAGCCGGACAGGGGTGGGCACTGAAGCTTTCTTT CASSRTGVGTEAFF
TRBJ2-5 many TRBV7-2 - TGTGCCAGCAGCTCATACAGCTATGGGTTGGAGACCCAGTACTTC CASSSYSYGLETQYF
TRBJ1-1 many TRBV20-1 - TGCAGTGCTCCAAACGGAAAAAACACTGAAGCTTTCTTT CSAPNGKNTEAFF
TRBJ2-5 many TRBV9 TRBD2 TGTGCCAGCAGCGTGTGGGCTAGCGGGGGGCAAGAGACCCAGTACTTC CASSVWASGGQETQYF
TRBJ2-7 - TRBV7-6 - TGTGCCAGCAGCTTCGGAGCGGCCGGAGACGAGCAGTACTTC CASSFGAAGDEQYF
TRBJ2-3 many TRBV20-1 - TGCAGTGCAGCTAGGGCAGTGACGCAGTATTTT CSAARAVTQYF
TRBJ1-6 many TRBV5-1 TRBD1 TGCGCCAGCAGCTTTAGGGGACAGACGGCGTCCGGCACGGGGTCACCCCTCCACTTT CASSFRGQTASGTGSPLHF
TRBJ2-2 many TRBV6-2/TRBV6-3 TRBD1 TGTGCCAGCAGTCACCCGGGACAGGGGGCGAGTACCGGGGAGCTGTTTTTT CASSHPGQGASTGELFF
TRBJ2-1 many TRBV27 - TGTGCCAGCAGTTTCCTATCTGGCGAGCAGTTCTTC CASSFLSGEQFF
TRBJ2-7 many TRBV7-9 TRBD1 TGTGCCAGCAGCCACAGGGGCTACGAGCAGTACTTC CASSHRGYEQYF
TRBJ2-3 many TRBV6-2/TRBV6-3 - TGTGCCAGCAGTTACGTCACAGATACGCAGTATTTT CASSYVTDTQYF
TRBJ2-1 many TRBV19 TRBD2 TGTGCCAGTAGTATAGACAGCGGGAGCTCCTACAATGAGCAGTTCTTC CASSIDSGSSYNEQFF
TRBJ2-1 - TRBV12-3/TRBV12-4 - TGTGCCAGCAGTCCCCGACAGGACCATGAGCAGTTCTTC CASSPRQDHEQFF
TRBJ1-3 many TRBV4-1 - TGCGCCAGCAGCCCTATGATGCCGTCTGGAAACACCATATATTTT CASSPMMPSGNTIYF
TRBJ2-1 many TRBV6-5 - TGTGCCAGCACCCCCTGGGGGAGCTCCTACAATGAGCAGTTCTTC CASTPWGSSYNEQFF
TRBJ2-2 many TRBV20-1 - - CSARRAGELFF
TRBJ1-1 many TRBV7-9 - TGTGCCAGCAGCTCGTGGACGGATAATATAGAAGCTTTCTTT CASSSWTDNIEAFF
TRBJ2-7 many TRBV20-1 TRBD1 TGCAGTGCTAGAGGACAGGGTCTTCACGAGCAGTACTTC CSARGQGLHEQYF
TRBJ1-1 many TRBV29-1 - TGCAGCGTAGCAGGGGTAACTGAAGCTTTCTTT CSVAGVTEAFF
TRBJ1-2 many TRBV7-9 TRBD1 TGTGCCAGCAGCTCCGTACAGGGGAACTATGGCTACACCTTC CASSSVQGNYGYTF
TRBJ1-5 many TRBV20-1 TRBD1 TGCAGTGCTGGGGACAGGGCTCCTTTTCAGCCCCAGCATTTT CSAGDRAPFQPQHF
TRBJ2-3 many TRBV5-6 - TGTGCCAGCAGCTTCCCAAGCACAGATACGCAGTATTTT CASSFPSTDTQYF
TRBJ2-1 many TRBV10-3 TRBD2 TGTGCCATCAGTGAGTCGCCTAGCGGGAGACACAATGAGCAGTTCTTC CAISESPSGRHNEQFF
TRBJ1-5 many TRBV19 TRBD1 TGTGCCAGTACCGACAGGGCTTCTCAGCCCCAGCATTTT CASTDRASQPQHF
TRBJ2-1 many TRBV5-6 TRBD2 TGTGCCAGCAGCTTGCGGGAGGGCCATGAGCAGTTCTTC CASSLREGHEQFF
TRBJ1-1 - TRBV5-1 - TGCGCCAGCAGGTGGGTCATGGACACTGAAGCTTTCTTT CASRWVMDTEAFF
TRBJ2-1 - TRBV4-3 TRBD2 TGCGCCAGCAGCCAAGAGTTAGCGGGAGTAGGTGAGCAGTTCTTC CASSQELAGVGEQFF
TRBJ1-1 many TRBV3-1 - TGTGCCAGCAGCCCCGCCGGGCGGTTCACTGAAGCTTTCTTT CASSPAGRFTEAFF
TRBJ1-1 - TRBV27 - TGTGACAGCAGAAGAGCGACCTCTGAAGCTTTCTTT CDSRRATSEAFF
TRBJ2-4 many TRBV5-6 TRBD2 TGTGCCAGCAGCTCAGCGGGAGAAAACATTCAGTACTTC CASSSAGENIQYF
TRBJ2-7 many TRBV4-1 - TGCGCCAGCAGCCAAGTCCCACAGGGCTACGAGCAGTACTTC CASSQVPQGYEQYF
TRBJ2-3 - TRBV18 - TGTGCCAGCTCTCTCGACGCTGGCGATACGCAGTATTTT CASSLDAGDTQYF
TRBJ1-4 many TRBV29-1 - TGCAGCGTTGAAGATCGAGACAGAGGGAGTGAAAAACTGTTTTTT CSVEDRDRGSEKLFF
TRBJ1-1 few TRBV5-1 - TGCGCCAGCAGCTTGGAGTTGGTAGGGGGGTACACTGAAGCTTTCTTT CASSLELVGGYTEAFF
TRBJ2-2 few TRBV12-3/TRBV12-4 - TGTGCCAGCACCCGGGGTAGCGGCCAAACGAACACCGGGGAGCTGTTTTTT CASTRGSGQTNTGELFF
TRBJ1-5 many TRBV6-6 - TGTGCCACCAAAGAGGGCAATCAGCCCCAGCATTTT CATKEGNQPQHF